The text below deals with one T cell receptor beta chain. The data belong to a study of blood T cell repertoires in COVID-19. In the original analysis: Cell counts per sample came from amplifying reference gene primers. Only in-frame clones appear in the TCRdb table, and some are missing; sequencing was by immunoSEQ multiplex PCR. The V and J calls and clone size were taken over from that table, and D and trimming were inferred from the DNA. This sample has about 220,000 clones, with around nine tenths found just once. The CDR3 has 13 residues. V was pared by 3 bases and J by 8 bases, with 11 bases between. The study drew participants aged about 18 to 90 years from approximately 25 US areas.

Sequencing was carried out using PBMCs or T cells enriched from blood (not recorded which). This clonotype originated in a woman between 50 and 59 years old with acute COVID-19. The genes are TRBV12-3 or TRBV12-4 and TRBJ2-1; perhaps TRBD2 as D (5 bases). The CDR3 DNA is TGTGCCAGCAGTTTCATCCAGAGGGATGAGCAGTTCTTC. Its translation is CASSFIQRDEQFF.